This T cell receptor beta chain came from a study of shared clonotypes between healthy human individuals (TCRdb year 2020). Background for the entire study: A couple of women and a few men aged 18 to 49 years were included in the cohort. Per donor, three plates each were used for CD4 naive and CD4 memory, two for CD8 naive, and one for CD8 memory. To estimate repertoire size and how much clonotypes are shared between individuals, the study performed deep sequencing of blood TCR repertoires from a handful of healthy adults. Each donor's leukapheresis produced roughly between roughly 0.85 and 9 billion PBMCs. To increase sequencing depth and limit assay-specific biases, different laboratories used diverse techniques to prepare libraries and sequence TCR repertoires. Results the study describes overall, beyond this receptor: Because the study included a small number of donors, the genetic and exposure-history diversity represented was limited. Rarefaction of sorted-subset datasets indicated incomplete sequencing despite the large sequencing depth. When four donors were compared, the shared fraction of clonotypes was 5% to 6.5% for naive CD4, approximately 3.5% for naive CD8, about 2.5% for memory CD4, and approximately 0.4% for memory CD8. Naive subsets generally had larger estimated clonotype richness than memory subsets did. Higher generation probabilities were observed for clonotypes shared by all four sorted-subset donors than for non-shared clonotypes. Sampling was limited to blood, and TCR repertoires in tissue likely differ from TCR repertoires in blood. Pairwise subsampling led to the expectation that sequencing depth would affect the degree of clonotype sharing among donors.

There are 11 amino acids in the CDR3, from cysteine to phenylalanine inclusive. Only the CDR3 part of the read is kept: 33 bases, read in frame from the first base. Per the germline V gene, SGHTA is the CDR1 and FQGNSA is the CDR2. Germline trimming: 8 bases from V, 9 bases from J; junction bases outside gene matches: 3. Concerning this clone: The target of this receptor is not known. One base away there is no much larger clone; base qualities are not given.

Healthy HIV-negative adults with no recently reported acute infections or vaccinations were included as donors. Every donor was a Caucasian adult residing in Nashville, Tennessee, USA. Magnetic negative selection was used to enrich CD4+ T cells, after which naive cells were positively selected on CD45RA and the negative fraction became the memory subset. Blood was collected by leukapheresis, and PBMCs were isolated by Ficoll-Histopaque density gradient centrifugation and then cryopreserved in liquid nitrogen vapor phase. Analytical flow cytometry was used to check the purity and quantity of every magnetically sorted T cell population. Genomic DNA was isolated from every sorted fraction and measured by UV absorbance on a Nanodrop 2000c. TCR CDR3 regions were amplified from genomic DNA by multiplex PCR using the deep immunoSEQ assay. Extracted genomic DNA from each cell subset was distributed evenly across all wells of several immunoSEQ 96-well plates, and each plate was treated as a replicate. For sorted subsets, 150 to 250 ng of genomic DNA, equivalent to around 30,000 T cell genomes, went into each replicate PCR. Purified libraries were quantified with a Qubit 3.0 fluorometer, sized on a Bioanalyzer 2100, and re-quantified with the KAPA Library Quantification kit. Every immunoSEQ 96-well plate was sequenced on a separate single-read 150-cycle Illumina NextSeq 550 flow cell. Turning to the authors' computational methods: Because the immunoSEQ output held only junctional sequences and lacked quality scores, the filtering could not match the filtering applied to full-length reads. To assign V/J genes and CDR3, sequences were annotated using PyIR, a Python wrapper for IgBLAST v1.9, with IMGT germline references. Reads were removed for weak V/J assignments (E-value above 1e-6), missing CDR3, stop codons, out-of-frame junctions, or ambiguous translated residues. V3J clonotypes were defined as sequences sharing the same inferred V gene, J gene, and CDR3 amino acid sequence. The percentage overlap between two repertoires was calculated by dividing the number of shared unique clonotypes by the size of the smaller repertoire. RTK rarefaction, the Chao1 estimator, and Recon v2.1 estimates of unobserved clonotypes were used to assess repertoire richness. Generation probabilities for all TCRbeta clonotypes obtained by the gDNA method from a handful of donors were computed using OLGA. TCRdb limited this immuneACCESS table to in-frame rearrangements with V and J called. A share of clones is missing; checked studies link under half to unresolved V genes, and the rest is unexplained. The V and J calls and clone size were taken over from that table, and D and trimming were inferred from the DNA. This sample gives hundreds of thousands of clones in total; over 65% of them show up just once. The biggest ten clones account for around 1.6% of the sample.

This TCR came from a woman in her thirties in good health. The V gene is TRBV7-2 and the J gene is TRBJ2-3; 9 junctional bases match TRBD2. Sequenced: memory CD4+ T cells sorted from blood. Interpreted using the paper, the cell subset or site label stands for: CD45RA-negative fraction. CDR3 loop: CASGTSKTQYF. The sequenced DNA is TGTGCCAGCGGGACTAGCAAGACGCAGTATTTT. With the rest looked up from the reference TRBV7-2 and TRBJ2-3 genes rather than sequenced, the full variable domain is GAGVSQSPSNKVTEKGKDVELRCDPISGHTALYWYRQSLGQGLEFLIYFQGNSAPDKSGLPSDRFSAERTGGSVSTLTIQRTQQEDSAVYLCASGTSKTQYFGPGTRLTVL.